This T cell receptor beta chain was recovered during a study of T-cell reconstitution after alpha-beta-depleted transplantation in children. Study-level findings and limits: At day 60, the high TCRbeta diversity found in some patients originated from recipient T cells and thymic progenitors that had survived. Newly produced T cells mostly accounted for T-cell counts and diversity one year post-transplant. Reportedly, only several hundred clones from non-depleted graft cells drove alpha-beta T-cell counts at about two months.

The CDR3 is made up of 15 amino acids. The V and J ends lost 5 bases and 5 bases respectively, with 19 bases between them. Looked up from germline, CDR1 is MGHDK and CDR2 is SYGVNS. Worth noting for this clonotype: Its specificity is not known.

Preparation of the TCRbeta library used unique molecular identifiers. One entry per CDR3 protein results from TCRdb running MiXCR on the PCR reads. The sample contains hundreds of thousands of distinct CDR3 sequences, about 12% of which appear only once. The sequence derives from a girl aged 2-10 years with congenital amegakaryocytic thrombocytopenia, due to receive a stem cell transplant. The sample was PBMCs, taken before TCRalphabeta/CD19-depleted stem cell transplant. This sequence joins TRBV25-1 and TRBJ2-7; D unresolved. The CDR3 loop is CASSQDPRNLHEQYF. The CDR3, as DNA: TGTGCCAGCAGTCAGGATCCAAGAAATTTACACGAGCAGTACTTC.